The entry that follows covers one T cell receptor (beta chain) sequence. Membership in each cohort depended on participant-reported clinical history. Clones were read by immunoSEQ multiplex PCR, and TCRdb kept only the in-frame ones, dropping some. The data hold some 270,000 clones, with almost 85% observed a single time. The CDR3 covers 13 residues. V lost 1 base, J lost 6 bases, and 10 bases lay in between. Germline V gene lookup returns CDR1 SGHTS and CDR2 YDEGEE. The data were taken from a study of blood T cell repertoires in COVID-19. This receptor was identified in a woman between 45 and 65 years old with acute COVID-19. The chain carries TRBV5-8 and TRBJ1-1; D remains ambiguous. Sequenced sample: PBMCs or T cells enriched from blood (not recorded which). Here the CDR3 DNA reads TGTGCCAGCAGCTTGTTACGGGGAGCTGAAGCTTTCTTT. It codes for CASSLLRGAEAFF. The variable domain in full, completed from reference TRBV5-8 and TRBJ1-1, reads EAGVTQSPTHLIKTRGQQATLRCSPISGHTSVYWYQQALGLGLQFLLWYDEGEERNRGNFPPRFSGRQFPNYSSELNVNALELEDSALYLCASSLLRGAEAFFGQGTRLTVV.